The 8 T cell receptor beta chains below come from one sample, sequenced in a study of cytomegalovirus exposure and HLA in healthy donors. The PCR contained 60 Vbeta and 13 Jbeta primers. Profiling relied on immunoSEQ multiplex PCR, and the TCRdb table lists in-frame clones only, not all of them. Of about 160,000 clones listed, roughly 78% are singletons. Sequencing used PBMCs. These receptors were taken from a man aged 45-65 years in good health and CMV-seropositive.

The table lists this clone with a count of one. This rearrangement joins TRBV30 to TRBJ1-4, with TRBD1 identical over 10 bases. Germline V gene lookup returns CDR1 GTSNPN and CDR2 SVGIG (reference sequence). V shed 7 bases, J shed 7 bases, and the junction held 9 bases outside the gene matches. CDR3 length equals 14 residues. The CDR3, as DNA: TGTGCCTTGCTGGACAGGGGGAATAGTGAAAAACTGTTTTTT. Translated: CALLDRGNSEKLFF. Full variable domain (outside the CDR3, taken from reference TRBV30 and TRBJ1-4): SQTIHQWPATLVQPVGSPLSLECTVEGTSNPNLYWYRQAAGRGLQLLFYSVGIGQISSEVPQNLSASRPQDRQFILSSKKLLLSDSGFYLCALLDRGNSEKLFFGSGTQLSVL.

The table lists this clone with a few counts. The chain recombines TRBV4-1 with TRBJ1-2, with a possible D match to TRBD1 (6 bases). Germline loops: CDR1 MGHRA, CDR2 YSYEKL. V shed 4 bases and J shed 2 bases, with 14 bases lying between them. The CDR3 totals 15 residues. The CDR3 DNA reads TGCGCCAGCAGCCCTAGACAGGAACCCAACTATGGCTACACCTTC. Translation gives CASSPRQEPNYGYTF.

The chain links TRBV18 to TRBJ2-5; 9 nucleotides match TRBD1. CDR1 and CDR2 from the germline V gene are KGHSH and LQKENI. The CDR3 covers 16 residues. V dropped 3 bases and J dropped 3; count of bases not matched to a gene: 8. CDR3 nucleotide sequence: TGTGCCAGCTCACCGGACCGGGACAGGGACAAAGAGACCCAGTACTTC. Its protein product is CASSPDRDRDKETQYF.

Notes on this clone: Germline and junction disagree at one end, which may indicate a read error. The chain carries TRBV10-3 and TRBJ1-1; D is undetermined. The CDR3 runs 13 residues. Germline V lookup: CDR1 ENHRY, CDR2 SYGVKD. The chain's CDR3 is CVISESRTTEAFF. CDR3 nucleotides: TGTGTCATCAGTGAGTCGAGAACCACTGAAGCTTTCTTT.

The rearrangement uses TRBV7-2 and TRBJ2-1, with TRBD2 matching over 7 bases. The germline CDR1 and CDR2 sequences are SGHTA and FQGNSA. The CDR3 has 15 residues. Trimming cost V 1 base and J 1 base; bases outside gene matches: 1. The DNA of the CDR3 is TGTGCCAGCAGCTTAGATAGCGGGTCCTACAATGAGCAGTTCTTC. Encoded protein: CASSLDSGSYNEQFF.

The V call is TRBV18, the J call TRBJ2-7, with a weak D call TRBD1 (5 bases). The CDR3 length is 13 residues. Germline values: CDR1 KGHSH, CDR2 LQKENI. Trimming stripped 4 bases from V and 6 bases from J, with 13 bases between. The CDR3 DNA follows: TGTGCCAGCTCACTTCGTCAGGGCGTCGAGCAGTACTTC. Protein sequence: CASSLRQGVEQYF.

The rearrangement uses TRBV5-1 and TRBJ2-3; TRBD1 agrees at 9 bases. This CDR3 region has 17 residues. Trimming at V came to 1 base and at J to 1 base, leaving 7 bases not matched to a gene. CDR1 is SGHRS and CDR2 is YFSETQ in the germline V gene. CDR3 in DNA: TGCGCCAGCAGCTTGTACCGGGGACAGGGACGCACAGATACGCAGTATTTT. Protein sequence: CASSLYRGQGRTDTQYF.

The rearrangement links TRBV14 to TRBJ1-6; no definite D call. This CDR3 comprises 15 residues. Looked up from germline, CDR1 is SGHDN and CDR2 is FVKESK. The V end lost 0 bases, the J end lost 7 bases, and 10 bases lay between the germline ends. This chain's CDR3 is CASSQDQRWNSPLHF. The CDR3, as DNA: TGTGCCAGCAGCCAAGATCAACGGTGGAATTCACCCCTCCACTTT.